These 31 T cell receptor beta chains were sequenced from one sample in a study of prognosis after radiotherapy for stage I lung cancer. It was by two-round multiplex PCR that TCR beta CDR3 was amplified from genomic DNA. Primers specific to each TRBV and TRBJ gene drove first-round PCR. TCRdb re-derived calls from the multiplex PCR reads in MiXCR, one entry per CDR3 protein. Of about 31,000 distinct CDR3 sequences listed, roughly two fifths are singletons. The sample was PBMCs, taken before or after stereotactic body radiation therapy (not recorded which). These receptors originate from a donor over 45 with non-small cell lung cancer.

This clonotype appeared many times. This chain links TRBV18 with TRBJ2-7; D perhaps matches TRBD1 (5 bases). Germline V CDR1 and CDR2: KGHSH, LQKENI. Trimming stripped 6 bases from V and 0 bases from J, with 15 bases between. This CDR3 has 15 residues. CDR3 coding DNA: TGTGCCAGCTCCGGACAAATAGGAAGCTCCTACGAGCAGTACTTC. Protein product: CASSGQIGSSYEQYF.

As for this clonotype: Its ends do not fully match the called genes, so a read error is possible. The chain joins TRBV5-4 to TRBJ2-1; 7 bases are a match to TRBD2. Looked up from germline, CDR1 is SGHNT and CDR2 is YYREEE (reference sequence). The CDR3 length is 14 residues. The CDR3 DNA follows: TGTGCCAGTAGCTCCTCCCGGGGGAGGGTGGAGCAGTTCTTC. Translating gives CASSSSRGRVEQFF.

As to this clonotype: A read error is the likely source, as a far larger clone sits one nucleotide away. The CDR3 DNA reads as TGTGCCAGCAGTGAATCCCTCGGGACAGGGGCCTACGAGCAGTTCTTC. Translating gives CASSESLGTGAYEQFF. The J gene is TRBJ2-1, the V gene TRBV6-1, with 10 bases aligning to TRBD1. V lost 2 bases and J lost 10; bases outside the gene matches: 11. The CDR3 length is 16 residues. CDR1 MNHNS and CDR2 SASEGT come from the germline V gene.

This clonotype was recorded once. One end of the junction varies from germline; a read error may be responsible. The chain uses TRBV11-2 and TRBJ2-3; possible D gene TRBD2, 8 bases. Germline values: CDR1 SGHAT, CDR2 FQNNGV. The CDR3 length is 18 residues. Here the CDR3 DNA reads TGTTCCAGCAGCCTAGGGGTGGGGACAGCGGGAGTGATAGATACGCAGTATTTT. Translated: CSSSLGVGTAGVIDTQYF.

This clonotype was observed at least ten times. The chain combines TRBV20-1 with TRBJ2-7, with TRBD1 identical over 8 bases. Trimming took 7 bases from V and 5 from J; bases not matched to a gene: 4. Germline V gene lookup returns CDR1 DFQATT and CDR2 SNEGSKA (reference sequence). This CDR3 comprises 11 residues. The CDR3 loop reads CSGHRGNEQYF. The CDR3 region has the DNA TGCAGTGGCCACAGGGGGAACGAGCAGTACTTC.

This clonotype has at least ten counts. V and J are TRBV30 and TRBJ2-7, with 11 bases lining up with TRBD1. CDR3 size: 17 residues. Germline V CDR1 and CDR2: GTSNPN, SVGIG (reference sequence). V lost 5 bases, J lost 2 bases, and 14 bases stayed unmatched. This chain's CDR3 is CAWSTQPGTGGAYEQYF. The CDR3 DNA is TGTGCCTGGTCAACTCAGCCCGGGACAGGGGGAGCCTACGAGCAGTACTTC.

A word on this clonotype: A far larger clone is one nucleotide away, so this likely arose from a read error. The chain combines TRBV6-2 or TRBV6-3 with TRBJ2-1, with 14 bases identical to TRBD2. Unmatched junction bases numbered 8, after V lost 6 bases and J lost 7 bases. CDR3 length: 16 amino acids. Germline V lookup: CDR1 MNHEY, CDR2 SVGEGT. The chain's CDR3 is CASSRRLAGGWNEQFF. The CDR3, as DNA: TGTGCCAGCAGCCGAAGACTAGCGGGGGGGTGGAATGAGCAGTTCTTC.

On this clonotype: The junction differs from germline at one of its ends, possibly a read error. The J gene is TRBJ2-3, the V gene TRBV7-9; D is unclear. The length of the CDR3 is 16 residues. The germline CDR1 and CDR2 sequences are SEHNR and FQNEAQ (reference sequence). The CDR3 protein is CASSFDMALGTDTQYF. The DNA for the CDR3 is TGTGCCAGCAGCTTCGACATGGCATTAGGCACAGATACTCAGTATTTT.

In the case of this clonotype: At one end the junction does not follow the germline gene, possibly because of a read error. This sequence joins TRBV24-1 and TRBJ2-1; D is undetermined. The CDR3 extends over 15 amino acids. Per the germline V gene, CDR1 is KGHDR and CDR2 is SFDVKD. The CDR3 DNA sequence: TGTGCCACCAGTGATTTGGAAAGCTCCTACAATGTGCAGTTCTTC. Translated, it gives CATSDLESSYNVQFF.

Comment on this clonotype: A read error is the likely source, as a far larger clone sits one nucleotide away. This chain's CDR3 is CASSYSDKQYF. CDR3 coding DNA: TGTGCCAGCAGTTACTCGGATAAGCAGTATTTT. The chain combines TRBV6-2 or TRBV6-3 with TRBJ2-3; no firm D call. The CDR3 runs to 11 residues. Germline-derived CDR1 and CDR2 are MNHEY and SVGEGT.

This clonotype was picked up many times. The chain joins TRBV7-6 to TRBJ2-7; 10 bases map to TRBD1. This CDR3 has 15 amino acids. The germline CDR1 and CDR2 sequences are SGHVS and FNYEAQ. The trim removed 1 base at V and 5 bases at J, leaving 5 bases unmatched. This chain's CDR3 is CASSLGTGGRHEQYF. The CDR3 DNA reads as TGTGCCAGCAGCTTAGGGACAGGGGGAAGGCACGAGCAGTACTTC.

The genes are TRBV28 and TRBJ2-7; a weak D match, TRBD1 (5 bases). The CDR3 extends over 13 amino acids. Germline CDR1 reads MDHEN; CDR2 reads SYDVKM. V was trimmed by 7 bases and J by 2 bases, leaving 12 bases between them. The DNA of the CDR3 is TGTGCCAGCACCCCGGACACCCCCTACGAGCAGTACTTC. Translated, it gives CASTPDTPYEQYF.

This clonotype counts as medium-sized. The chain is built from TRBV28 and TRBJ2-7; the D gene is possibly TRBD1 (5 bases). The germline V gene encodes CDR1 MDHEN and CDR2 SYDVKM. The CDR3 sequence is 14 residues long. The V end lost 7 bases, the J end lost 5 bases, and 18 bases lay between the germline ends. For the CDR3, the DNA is TGTGCCAGCACCTTGGGGCAGGGCGGCCACGAGCAGTACTTC. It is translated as CASTLGQGGHEQYF.

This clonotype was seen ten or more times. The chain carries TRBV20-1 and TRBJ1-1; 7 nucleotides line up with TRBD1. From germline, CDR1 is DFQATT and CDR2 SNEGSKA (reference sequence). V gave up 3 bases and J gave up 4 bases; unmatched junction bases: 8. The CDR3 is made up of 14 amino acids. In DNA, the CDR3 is TGCAGTGCTAGCCAGGGGGGCGAGGTCACTGAAGCTTTCTTT. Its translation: CSASQGGEVTEAFF.

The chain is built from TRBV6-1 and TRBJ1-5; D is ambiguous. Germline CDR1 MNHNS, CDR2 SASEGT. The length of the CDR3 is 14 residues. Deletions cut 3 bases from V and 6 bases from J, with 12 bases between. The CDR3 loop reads CASSDSTSVQPQHF. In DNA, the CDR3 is TGTGCCAGCAGTGACAGCACCAGCGTTCAGCCCCAGCATTTT.

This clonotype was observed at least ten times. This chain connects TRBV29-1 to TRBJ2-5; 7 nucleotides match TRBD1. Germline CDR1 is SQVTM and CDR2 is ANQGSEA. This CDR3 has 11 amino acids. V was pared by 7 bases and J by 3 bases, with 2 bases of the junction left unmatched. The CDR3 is CSATGKETQYF. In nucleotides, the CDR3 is TGCAGCGCGACAGGGAAAGAGACCCAGTACTTC.

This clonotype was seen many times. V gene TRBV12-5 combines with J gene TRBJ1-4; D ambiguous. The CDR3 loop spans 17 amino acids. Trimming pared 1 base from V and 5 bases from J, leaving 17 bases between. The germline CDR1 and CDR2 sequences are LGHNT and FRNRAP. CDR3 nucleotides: TGTGCTAGTGGTTTGGGACGGCCGCCTGAGCGAAATGAAAAACTGTTTTTT. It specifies CASGLGRPPERNEKLFF.

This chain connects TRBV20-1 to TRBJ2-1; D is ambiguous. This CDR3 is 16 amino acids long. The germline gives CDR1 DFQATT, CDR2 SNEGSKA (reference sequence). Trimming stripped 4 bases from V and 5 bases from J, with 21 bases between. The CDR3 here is CSATGSFAERNNEQFF. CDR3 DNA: TGCAGTGCTACCGGTTCCTTCGCGGAGAGGAACAATGAGCAGTTCTTC.

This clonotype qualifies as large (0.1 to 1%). The chain's CDR3 is CASSLYSPGVADYGYTF. Here the CDR3 DNA reads TGTGCCAGCAGTTTATATAGTCCAGGGGTAGCGGACTATGGCTACACCTTC. The rearrangement uses TRBV27 and TRBJ1-2; perhaps TRBD1 as D (6 bases). CDR1 and CDR2 (germline): MNHEY, SMNVEV (reference sequence). The CDR3 spans 17 residues. V was clipped by 1 base and J by 3 bases, with 18 bases between them.

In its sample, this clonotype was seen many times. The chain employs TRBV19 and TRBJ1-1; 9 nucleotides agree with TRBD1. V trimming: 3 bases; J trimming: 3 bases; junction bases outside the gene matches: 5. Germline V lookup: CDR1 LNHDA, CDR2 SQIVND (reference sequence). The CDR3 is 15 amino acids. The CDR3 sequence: CASSIHRGQDTEAFF. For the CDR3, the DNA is TGTGCCAGTAGTATTCACAGGGGGCAAGACACTGAAGCTTTCTTT.

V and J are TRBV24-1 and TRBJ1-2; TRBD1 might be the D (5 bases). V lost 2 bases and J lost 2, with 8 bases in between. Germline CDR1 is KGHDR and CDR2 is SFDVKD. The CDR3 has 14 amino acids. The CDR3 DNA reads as TGTGCCACCAGTGATTGGCGGGGGAACTATGGCTACACCTTC. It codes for CATSDWRGNYGYTF.

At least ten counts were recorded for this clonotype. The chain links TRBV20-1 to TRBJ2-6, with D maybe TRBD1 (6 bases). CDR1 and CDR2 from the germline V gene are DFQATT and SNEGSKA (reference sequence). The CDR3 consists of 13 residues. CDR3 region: CSPEGAGANVLTF. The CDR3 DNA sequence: TGCAGCCCTGAGGGGGCTGGGGCCAACGTCCTGACTTTC.

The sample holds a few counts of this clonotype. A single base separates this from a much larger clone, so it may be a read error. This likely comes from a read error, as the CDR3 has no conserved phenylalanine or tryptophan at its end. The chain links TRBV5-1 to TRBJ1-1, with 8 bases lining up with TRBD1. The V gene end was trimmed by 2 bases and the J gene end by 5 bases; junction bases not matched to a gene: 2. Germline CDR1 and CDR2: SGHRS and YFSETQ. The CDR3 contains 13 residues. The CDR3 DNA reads TGCGCCAGCAGCTTTCAGGGGGCGACTGAAGCTTTCTCT. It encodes CASSFQGATEAFS.

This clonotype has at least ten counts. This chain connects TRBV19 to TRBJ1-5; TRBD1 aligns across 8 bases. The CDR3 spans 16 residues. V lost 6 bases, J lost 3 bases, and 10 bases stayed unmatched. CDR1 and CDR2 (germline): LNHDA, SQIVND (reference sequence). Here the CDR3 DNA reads TGTGCCAGTAGGTCCACAGGGGGACGGGACAATCAGCCCCAGCATTTT. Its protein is CASRSTGGRDNQPQHF.

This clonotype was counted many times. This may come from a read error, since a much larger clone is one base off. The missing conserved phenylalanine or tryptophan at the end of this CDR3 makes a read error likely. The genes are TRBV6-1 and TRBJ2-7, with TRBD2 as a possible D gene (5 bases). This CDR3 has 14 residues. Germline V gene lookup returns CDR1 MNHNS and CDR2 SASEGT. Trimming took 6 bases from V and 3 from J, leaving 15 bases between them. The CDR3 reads CASSPRVGGYEQYY. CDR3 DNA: TGTGCCAGCAGCCCCCGGGTAGGAGGCTACGAGCAGTACTAC.

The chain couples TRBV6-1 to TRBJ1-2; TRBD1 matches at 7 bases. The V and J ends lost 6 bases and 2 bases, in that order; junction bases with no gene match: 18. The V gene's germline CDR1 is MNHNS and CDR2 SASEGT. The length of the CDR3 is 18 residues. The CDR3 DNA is TGTGCCAGCAGGTGGGTTTCCGCCTACCGGGACAGCAACTATGGCTACACCTTC. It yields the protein CASRWVSAYRDSNYGYTF.

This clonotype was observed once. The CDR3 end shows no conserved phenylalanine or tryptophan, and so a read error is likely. This CDR3 reads CASSWSGSGYYEQYL. The DNA for the CDR3 is TGTGCCAGCAGTTGGTCGGGTTCGGGGTACTACGAGCAGTACTTA. This chain connects TRBV6-5 to TRBJ2-7, with D tentatively TRBD2 (5 bases). Germline CDR1 reads MNHEY; CDR2 reads SVGAGI. The CDR3 runs 15 residues. V gave up 4 bases and J gave up 3 bases, with 16 bases separating them.

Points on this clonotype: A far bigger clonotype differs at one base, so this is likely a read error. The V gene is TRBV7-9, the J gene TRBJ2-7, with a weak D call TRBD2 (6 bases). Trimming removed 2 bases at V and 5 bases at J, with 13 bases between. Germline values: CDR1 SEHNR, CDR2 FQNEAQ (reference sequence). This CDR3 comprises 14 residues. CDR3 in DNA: TGTGCCAGCAGCTTATGTGTCGCGGGGAACGAGCAGTACTTC. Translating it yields CASSLCVAGNEQYF.

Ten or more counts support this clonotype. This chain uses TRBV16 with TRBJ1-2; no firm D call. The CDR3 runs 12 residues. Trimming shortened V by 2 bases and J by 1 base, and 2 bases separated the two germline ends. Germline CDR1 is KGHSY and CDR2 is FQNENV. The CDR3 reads CASSQLNYGYTF. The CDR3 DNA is TGTGCCAGCAGCCAACTTAACTATGGCTACACCTTC. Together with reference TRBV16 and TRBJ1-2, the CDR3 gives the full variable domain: GEEVAQTPKHLVRGEGQKAKLYCAPIKGHSYVFWYQQVLKNEFKFLISFQNENVFDETGMPKERFSAKCLPNSPCSLEIQATKLEDSAVYFCASSQLNYGYTFGSGTRLTVV.

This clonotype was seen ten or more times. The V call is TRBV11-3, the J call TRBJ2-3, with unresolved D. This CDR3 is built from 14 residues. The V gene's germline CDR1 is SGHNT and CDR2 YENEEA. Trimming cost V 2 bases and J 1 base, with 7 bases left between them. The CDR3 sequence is CASSLNPGTDTQYF. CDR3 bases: TGTGCCAGCAGCTTAAACCCAGGCACAGATACGCAGTATTTT.

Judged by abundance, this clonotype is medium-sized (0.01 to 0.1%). The CDR3 nucleotides read TGTGCCAGCAGCCGTCGGGCGACGAGCACCGGGGAGCTGTTTTTT. This translates into CASSRRATSTGELFF. The rearrangement links TRBV2 to TRBJ2-2; D call uncertain. The CDR3 contains 15 residues. Germline CDR1 and CDR2: SNHLY and FYNNEI. The V gene lost 6 bases and the J gene lost 4 bases, with 15 bases spanning the gap. Full variable domain (missing parts from reference TRBV2 and TRBJ2-2): EPEVTQTPSHQVTQMGQEVILRCVPISNHLYFYWYRQILGQKVEFLVSFYNNEISEKSEIFDDQFSVERPDGSNFTLKIRSTKLEDSAMYFCASSRRATSTGELFFGEGSRLTVL.